The rows below give T cell receptor beta chains drawn from one sample of a study of blood T cell repertoires in COVID-19. TCRdb keeps only in-frame clones here, not all; method: immunoSEQ multiplex PCR. The sample has 150,000 to 200,000 clones, 70% to 90% seen once; the top ten hold under 0.85%. Sequenced sample: PBMCs or T cells enriched from blood (not recorded which). The receptor set was obtained from a young woman who had recovered from COVID-19. CDR3s include the opening cysteine and the closing phenylalanine or tryptophan.

15,TRBJ2-1,TRBV27,CASSRGGSPYNEQFF
13,TRBJ1-1,TRBV9,CASSATVNTEAFF
12,TRBJ2-7,TRBV29-1,CSVEDYPSGQYF
14,TRBJ1-1,TRBV27,CASSRGTLNTEAFF
15,TRBJ2-1,TRBV5-1,CASSFGRVGLNEQFF
15,TRBJ2-7,TRBV7-9,CASSRTGGRMGEQYF
14,TRBJ2-7,TRBV5-4,CASSDTAGNYEQYF
13,TRBJ1-5,TRBV7-2,CASSLSPYQPQHF
19,TRBJ2-4,TRBV30,CAWSVRGLAGSLAKNIQYF
14,TRBJ1-1,TRBV19,CASSPSRGGGEAFF
14,TRBJ2-5,TRBV2,CASPRTLGEETQYF
13,TRBJ2-5,TRBV7-3,CASGAGGGKTQYF
15,TRBJ2-3,TRBV7-2,CASSPRRTSTDTQYF
18,TRBJ2-3,TRBV4-3,CASSQDEVGGGNTDTQYF
16,TRBJ2-1,TRBV7-7,CASSPTSGSSYNEQFF
14,TRBJ1-1,TRBV11-2,CASSFLHSNTEAFF
16,TRBJ2-7,TRBV5-1,CASSPGFGQGTYEQYF
14,TRBJ1-2,TRBV5-1,CASSLVSSLYGYTF
15,TRBJ2-7,TRBV6-2/TRBV6-3,CASSPGGRGPYEQYF
15,TRBJ2-3,TRBV9,CASSVDPLDRGSQYF
16,TRBJ2-3,TRBV5-1,CASSLRDRGPTDTQYF
15,TRBJ1-1,TRBV6-5,CASSYSLRQDTEAFF
14,TRBJ2-7,TRBV7-9,CASSKTSLSYEQYF
17,TRBJ2-3,TRBV6-2/TRBV6-3,CASSYHPLEGHTDTQYF
14,TRBJ1-2,TRBV27,CASSLTGTGAGYTF
12,TRBJ2-1,TRBV11-2,CASSLGTGVSFF
19,TRBJ2-3,TRBV3-1/TRBV3-2,CASSLRGSGRARNTDTQYF
14,TRBJ1-1,TRBV7-3,CASSPQGVGTEAFF
19,TRBJ2-7,TRBV10-2,CASRTSGREWGPLHYEQYF
15,TRBJ2-5,TRBV5-1,CASSLRDRGHETQYF
13,TRBJ1-3,TRBV30,CARTGGPWDTIYF
14,TRBJ2-7,TRBV28,CASSSRHASYEQYF
14,TRBJ2-5,TRBV6-5,CASTGSGVGETQYF
11,TRBJ2-1,TRBV19,CASSTGVLQFF
17,TRBJ2-5,TRBV2,CASRPGLAGVVQETQYF
15,TRBJ1-6,TRBV24-1,CAPVGPTVPDSPLHF
14,TRBJ1-1,TRBV7-9,CASSHFRGNTEAFF
15,TRBJ2-3,TRBV14,CASSQEASSLGTQYF
15,TRBJ1-2,TRBV18,CASTGGPTSSYGYTF
16,TRBJ1-6,TRBV9,CASSVGGGRGNSPLHF
13,TRBJ1-6,TRBV6-5,CASSQNFHSPLHF
16,TRBJ1-1,TRBV5-4,CASSSGDRARNTEAFF